This entry describes one T cell receptor (beta chain). The antigen is not known. Only in-frame clones appear in the TCRdb table, and some are missing; sequencing was by immunoSEQ multiplex PCR. The table records over 25,000 clones, 88% of them present only once. The entry originates in a study of stem cell transplantation in POMP-related autoinflammatory disease. Germline CDR1 and CDR2: SGHDT and YYEEEE. The V segment lost 4 bases and the J segment 0 bases; nucleotides outside the gene matches: 6. This CDR3 is 16 amino acids long. PRAID featured immunodeficiency plus autoinflammation. The study, taken as a whole, reports: Fewer unique TRB V-J gene pairings were identified in patients with PRAID.

Sequenced here: CD4+ T cells from PBMCs, sampled before stem cell transplantation. The V gene is TRBV5-6, the J gene TRBJ2-2; 7 bases align to TRBD1. The source of this sequence is a human donor with POMP-related autoinflammation and immune dysregulation (PRAID). The CDR3 spells CASSDTGTANTGELFF. CDR3 nucleotide sequence: TGTGCCAGCAGCGACACCGGGACAGCGAACACCGGGGAGCTGTTTTTT.